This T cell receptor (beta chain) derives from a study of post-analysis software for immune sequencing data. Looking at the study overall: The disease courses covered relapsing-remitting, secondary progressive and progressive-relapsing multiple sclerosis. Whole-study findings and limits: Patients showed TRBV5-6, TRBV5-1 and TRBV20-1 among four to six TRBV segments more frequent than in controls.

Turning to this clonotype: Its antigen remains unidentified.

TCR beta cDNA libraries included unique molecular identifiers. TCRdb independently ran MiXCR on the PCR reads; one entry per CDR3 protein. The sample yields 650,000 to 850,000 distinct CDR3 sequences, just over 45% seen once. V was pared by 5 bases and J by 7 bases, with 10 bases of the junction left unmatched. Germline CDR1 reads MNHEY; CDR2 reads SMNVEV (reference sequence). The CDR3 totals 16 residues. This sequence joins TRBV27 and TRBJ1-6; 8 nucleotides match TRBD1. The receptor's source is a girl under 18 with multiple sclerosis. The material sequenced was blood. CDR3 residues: CASSIDYRGKNSPLHF. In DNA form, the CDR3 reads TGTGCCAGCAGTATCGACTACAGGGGGAAAAATTCACCCCTCCACTTT.